The sequence of this TCR beta chain was determined in a study of cytomegalovirus exposure and HLA in healthy donors. Regarding the study as a whole: For most subjects, TCR beta sequences were reported to predict HLA-A and HLA-B alleles with accuracy. About 87% or about 30% of the time was how often most TCR beta V segments were productive, according to an earlier analysis. In a later analysis, specific HLA alleles were associated with approximately 17,000 TCR beta sequences at a 0.05 false discovery rate. Among donors in an Asian-associated ancestry cluster, a later analysis reportedly found fewer N-insertions than the roughly 730-donor mean.

For this clone: Its antigen is undetermined.

The CDR3 loop spans 15 amino acids. Germline V gives CDR1 SGDLS, CDR2 YYNGEE. V was clipped by 4 bases and J by 3 bases; unmatched bases: 9. 13 Jbeta primers and 60 Vbeta primers were used for the PCR. Assay: immunoSEQ multiplex PCR; the TCRdb copy retains only in-frame clones and omits some. The profile covers roughly 120,000 clones, with about 80% appearing a single time and 1.5% taken by the ten largest. The clonotype comes from a woman between 18 and 29 years old in good health and CMV-seronegative. The rearrangement links TRBV9 to TRBJ1-2, with 7 bases aligning to TRBD1. The sequencing input was PBMCs. CDR3 residues: CASSRYQGGDYGYTF. The DNA for the CDR3 is TGTGCCAGCAGCAGATACCAGGGGGGTGACTATGGCTACACCTTC.